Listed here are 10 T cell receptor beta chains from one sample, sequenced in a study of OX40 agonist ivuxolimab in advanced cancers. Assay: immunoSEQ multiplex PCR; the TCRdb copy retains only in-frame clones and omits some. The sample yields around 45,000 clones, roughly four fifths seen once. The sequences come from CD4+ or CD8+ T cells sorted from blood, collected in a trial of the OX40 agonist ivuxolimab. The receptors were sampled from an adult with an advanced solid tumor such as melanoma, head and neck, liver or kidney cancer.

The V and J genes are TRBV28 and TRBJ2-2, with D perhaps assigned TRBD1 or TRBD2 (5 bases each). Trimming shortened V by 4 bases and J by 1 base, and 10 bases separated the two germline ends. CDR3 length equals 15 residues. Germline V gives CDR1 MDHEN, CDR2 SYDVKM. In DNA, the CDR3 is TGTGCCAGCAGTTGGGCAGGGAGGAACACCGGGGAGCTGTTTTTT. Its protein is CASSWAGRNTGELFF.

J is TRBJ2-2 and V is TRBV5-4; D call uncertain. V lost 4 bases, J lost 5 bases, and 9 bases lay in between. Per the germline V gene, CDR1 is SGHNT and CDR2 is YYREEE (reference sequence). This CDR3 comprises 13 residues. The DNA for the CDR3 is TGTGCCAGCAGCCCGACCGGGACCGGGGAGCTGTTTTTT. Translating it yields CASSPTGTGELFF.

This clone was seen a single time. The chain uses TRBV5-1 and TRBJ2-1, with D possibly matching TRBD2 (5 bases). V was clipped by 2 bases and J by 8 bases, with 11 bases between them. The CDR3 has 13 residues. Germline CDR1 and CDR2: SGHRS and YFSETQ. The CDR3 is CASSFPSGYEQFF. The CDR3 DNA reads TGCGCCAGCAGCTTTCCGTCGGGATATGAGCAGTTCTTC.

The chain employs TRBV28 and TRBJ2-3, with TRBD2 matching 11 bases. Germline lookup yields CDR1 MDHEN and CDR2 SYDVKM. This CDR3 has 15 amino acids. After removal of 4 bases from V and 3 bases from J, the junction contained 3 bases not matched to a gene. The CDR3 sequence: CASSSRLAGTDTQYF. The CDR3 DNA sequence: TGTGCCAGCAGTTCCCGACTAGCGGGGACAGATACGCAGTATTTT. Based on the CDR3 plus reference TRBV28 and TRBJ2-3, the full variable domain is DVKVTQSSRYLVKRTGEKVFLECVQDMDHENMFWYRQDPGLGLRLIYFSYDVKMKEKGDIPEGYSVSREKKERFSLILESASTNQTSMYLCASSSRLAGTDTQYFGPGTRLTVL.

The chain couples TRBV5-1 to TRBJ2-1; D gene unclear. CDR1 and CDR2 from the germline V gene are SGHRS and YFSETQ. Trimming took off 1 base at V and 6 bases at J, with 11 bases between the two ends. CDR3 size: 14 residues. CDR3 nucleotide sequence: TGCGCCAGCAGCTTGAATGGGCTGCTCAATGAGCAGTTCTTC. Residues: CASSLNGLLNEQFF.

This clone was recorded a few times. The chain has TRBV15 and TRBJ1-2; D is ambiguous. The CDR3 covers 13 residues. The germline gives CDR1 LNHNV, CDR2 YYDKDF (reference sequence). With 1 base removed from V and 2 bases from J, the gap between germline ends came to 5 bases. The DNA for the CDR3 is TGTGCCACCAGCAGAGGATCGAACTATGGCTACACCTTC. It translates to CATSRGSNYGYTF.

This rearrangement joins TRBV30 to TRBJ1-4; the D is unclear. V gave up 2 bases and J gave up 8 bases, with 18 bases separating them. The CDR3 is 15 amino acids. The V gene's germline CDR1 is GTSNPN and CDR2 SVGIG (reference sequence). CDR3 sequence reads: CAWSIRASLGEKLFF. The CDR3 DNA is TGTGCCTGGAGTATCCGGGCTTCCTTGGGGGAAAAACTGTTTTTT. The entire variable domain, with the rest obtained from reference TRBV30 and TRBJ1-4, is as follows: SQTIHQWPATLVQPVGSPLSLECTVEGTSNPNLYWYRQAAGRGLQLLFYSVGIGQISSEVPQNLSASRPQDRQFILSSKKLLLSDSGFYLCAWSIRASLGEKLFFGSGTQLSVL.

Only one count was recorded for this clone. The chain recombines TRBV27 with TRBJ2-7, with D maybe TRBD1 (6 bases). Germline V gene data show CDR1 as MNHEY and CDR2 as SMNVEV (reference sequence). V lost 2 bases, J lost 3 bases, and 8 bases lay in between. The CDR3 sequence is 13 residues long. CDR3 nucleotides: TGTGCCAGCAGTTTAGTCAGGGGCTACGAGCAGTACTTC. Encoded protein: CASSLVRGYEQYF.

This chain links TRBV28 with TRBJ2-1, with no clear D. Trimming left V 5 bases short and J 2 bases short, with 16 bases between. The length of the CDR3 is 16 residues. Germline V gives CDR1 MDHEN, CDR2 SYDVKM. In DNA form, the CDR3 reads TGTGCCAGCAGTGGGATCTATTCGATCCCCTACAATGAGCAGTTCTTC. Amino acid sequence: CASSGIYSIPYNEQFF.

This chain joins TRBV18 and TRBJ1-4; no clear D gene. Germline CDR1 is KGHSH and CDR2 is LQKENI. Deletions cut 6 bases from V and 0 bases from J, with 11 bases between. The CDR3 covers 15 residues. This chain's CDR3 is CASSQMGTTNEKLFF. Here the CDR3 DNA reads TGTGCCAGCTCTCAAATGGGCACAACTAATGAAAAACTGTTTTTT.